Below are 10 T cell receptor beta chains sequenced from a single sample in a study of cytomegalovirus exposure and HLA in healthy donors. Amplification used 60 Vbeta primers and 13 Jbeta primers. Repertoires were generated with immunoSEQ multiplex PCR, while TCRdb's copy carries only in-frame clones and drops some. The ten most abundant clones cover just under 2% of a sample with about 130,000 clones. The source material was PBMCs. These receptors came from a woman in her sixties in good health and CMV-seronegative.

The J gene is TRBJ2-7, the V gene TRBV6-5; 7 bases fit TRBD1. The V gene's germline CDR1 is MNHEY and CDR2 SVGAGI. CDR3 length equals 12 residues. The V gene end was trimmed by 5 bases and the J gene end by 4 bases; junction bases not matched to a gene: 2. The CDR3 region has the DNA TGTGCCAGCAGTCCGGACAGGTACGAGCAGTACTTC. Its translation: CASSPDRYEQYF.

The chain links TRBV9 to TRBJ2-5, with D possibly TRBD1 on 6 matching bases. V was shortened by 3 bases and J by 2 bases, with 17 bases between the two germline ends. The CDR3 totals 16 residues. Germline CDR1 reads SGDLS; CDR2 reads YYNGEE. CDR3 in DNA: TGTGCCAGCAGCGGAGAGCCGACAGGACTGCAAGAGACCCAGTACTTC. Translating it yields CASSGEPTGLQETQYF.

This chain joins TRBV11-2 and TRBJ2-7; 14 nucleotides line up with TRBD2. The CDR3 extends over 16 amino acids. J lost 6 bases, V lost 1 base, and 5 bases had no gene match. Germline V lookup: CDR1 SGHAT, CDR2 FQNNGV. The CDR3 DNA is TGTGCCAGCAGCTTAGCGGGACTAGCGGGAGTACCCGAGCAGTACTTC. It specifies CASSLAGLAGVPEQYF.

The chain is built from TRBV2 and TRBJ2-7; D may be TRBD1 (6 bases). Germline CDR1 reads SNHLY; CDR2 reads FYNNEI. The CDR3 totals 14 residues. V was shortened by 9 bases and J by 5 bases, with 20 bases between the two germline ends. Written as DNA, the CDR3 is TGTGCCAGTCAAAGGGGACAACTCCCGAACGAGCAGTACTTC. Translating it yields CASQRGQLPNEQYF.

J is TRBJ2-7 and V is TRBV19; D perhaps matches TRBD1 (6 bases). Deletions cut 8 bases from V and 7 bases from J, with 15 bases between. Germline V CDR1 and CDR2: LNHDA, SQIVND (reference sequence). CDR3 length equals 12 residues. CDR3 nucleotide sequence: TGTGCCAGTCAGTTGGGGGCCGGGGAGCAGTACTTC. Its translation: CASQLGAGEQYF.

This chain uses TRBV7-6 with TRBJ1-1; possibly TRBD1 for D (5 bases). V was pared by 4 bases and J by 3 bases, with 9 bases between. This CDR3 is built from 13 residues. CDR1 is SGHVS and CDR2 is FNYEAQ in the germline V gene. This chain's CDR3 is CASSSQGDTEAFF. The CDR3 DNA reads as TGTGCCAGCAGCTCCCAAGGGGACACTGAAGCTTTCTTT.

J is TRBJ2-1 and V is TRBV5-1; D is perhaps TRBD2 (6 bases). Per germline, CDR1 SGHRS and CDR2 YFSETQ. V was trimmed by 6 bases and J by 4 bases, leaving 11 bases between them. There are 13 residues in the CDR3. The CDR3 is CASTASEYNEQFF. CDR3 bases: TGCGCCAGCACGGCTAGCGAGTACAATGAGCAGTTCTTC. Variable domain in full (rest from reference TRBV5-1 and TRBJ2-1): KAGVTQTPRYLIKTRGQQVTLSCSPISGHRSVSWYQQTPGQGLQFLFEYFSETQRNKGNFPGRFSGRQFSNSRSEMNVSTLELGDSALYLCASTASEYNEQFFGPGTRLTVL.

The chain combines TRBV11-3 with TRBJ2-1; possibly TRBD1 for D (6 bases). V was pared by 5 bases and J by 5 bases, with 16 bases between. Per the germline V gene, CDR1 is SGHNT and CDR2 is YENEEA. The CDR3 length is 15 residues. The CDR3 DNA reads TGTGCCAGCAGCGCAGAACAGGGTTCCCACAATGAGCAGTTCTTC. It translates to CASSAEQGSHNEQFF.

The rearrangement joins TRBV5-1 to TRBJ2-3; 7 bases match TRBD1. V lost 4 bases, J lost 4 bases, and 9 bases stayed unmatched. The germline V gene has CDR1 SGHRS and CDR2 YFSETQ. The CDR3 extends over 15 amino acids. In DNA form, the CDR3 reads TGCGCCAGCAGCCGTTTTACAGGGACAGCAGATACGCAGTATTTT. Its translation: CASSRFTGTADTQYF.

Notes on this clone: A junction end diverges from the germline sequence, so it may reflect a read error. The rearrangement links TRBV28 to TRBJ2-5, with D perhaps TRBD2 (6 bases). CDR3 size: 13 residues. Germline CDR1 and CDR2: MDHEN and SYDVKM. CDR3 loop: CASGGADQETQYF. CDR3 nucleotide sequence: TGTGCCAGCGGAGGGGCAGACCAGGAGACCCAGTACTTC.